This entry lists 19 T cell receptor beta chains sequenced from one sample in a study of CD8 T cells in Susac syndrome (dated 2019 in TCRdb). Receptor libraries were prepared by the immunoSEQ multiplex PCR assay. RNA was extracted with the RNeasy kit and roughly 0.45 to 1 ug was reverse transcribed using random hexamers. In-frame beta chains were kept once TCRdb had trimmed the public reads at Q25 with fastp and called clones with MiXCR. CDR3 protein sequences are deduplicated, and each keeps its most common genes and DNA. The sample table records about 94,000 distinct CDR3 sequences; roughly 94% of these occur just once. The ten largest clones take up 0.3% of the sample. Source material: CD4+ T cells from PBMCs. These receptors were obtained from a human donor with Susac syndrome.

The rearrangement joins TRBV20-1 to TRBJ2-3, with 11 bases lining up with TRBD2. The V gene's germline CDR1 is DFQATT and CDR2 SNEGSKA (reference sequence). The CDR3 runs 14 residues. V was clipped by 5 bases and J by 2 bases; unmatched bases: 3. CDR3 nucleotides: TGCAGTGCTTTGACTAGCGGGGACACAGATACGCAGTATTTT. Translated, it gives CSALTSGDTDTQYF.

This clonotype was observed once. The gene calls are TRBV7-2 and TRBJ2-7; D remains ambiguous. Germline V gene data show CDR1 as SGHTA and CDR2 as FQGNSA. V dropped 0 bases and J dropped 2 bases, with 8 bases sitting between them. The CDR3 runs to 14 residues. CDR3: CASSLAGRTYEQYF. Written as DNA, the CDR3 is TGTGCCAGCAGCTTAGCAGGGCGCACCTACGAGCAGTACTTC.

V and J are TRBV3-1 and TRBJ1-2, with D hard to call. This CDR3 comprises 12 residues. The germline V gene has CDR1 LGHDT and CDR2 YNNKEL (reference sequence). V lost 4 bases to trimming and J lost 3 bases, with 6 bases between them. CDR3 in DNA: TGTGCCAGCAGCCTCTTTGACTATGGCTACACCTTC. Translated, it gives CASSLFDYGYTF.

A word on this clonotype: Compared with germline, one end of the junction differs, possibly owing to a read error. The chain couples TRBV20-1 to TRBJ2-7; TRBD2 might be the D (6 bases). The CDR3 totals 14 residues. From germline, CDR1 is DFQATT and CDR2 SNEGSKA (reference sequence). CDR3 region: CSARGGAITYEQYF. The DNA for the CDR3 is TGCAGTGCCAGAGGCGGGGCGATCACCTACGAGCAGTACTTC.

The table lists this clonotype with a count of one. The rearrangement joins TRBV23-1 to TRBJ1-5; 9 positions match TRBD1. TRBV23-1 is reported as an ORF; its role is uncertain. V shed 4 bases, J shed 6 bases, and the junction held 7 bases outside the gene matches. This CDR3 has 15 amino acids. The CDR3 sequence is CASSPPGQGIQPQHF. For the CDR3, the DNA is TGCGCCAGCAGTCCTCCGGGACAGGGTATTCAGCCCCAGCATTTT.

The chain links TRBV30 to TRBJ2-5; 9 bases are shared with TRBD1. The length of the CDR3 is 13 residues. V lost 3 bases and J lost 6; bases outside the gene matches: 5. In germline, CDR1 is GTSNPN, CDR2 SVGIG (reference sequence). This chain's CDR3 is CAWRGQGGKTQYF. DNA for the CDR3: TGTGCCTGGAGGGGACAGGGAGGGAAGACCCAGTACTTC.

This chain links TRBV5-4 with TRBJ2-5, with 8 bases matching TRBD2. The CDR3 has 13 amino acids. The germline gives CDR1 SGHNT, CDR2 YYREEE (reference sequence). J gave up 2 bases and V 3 bases, and 0 bases lay outside the gene matches. CDR3 loop: CASSSGGQETQYF. CDR3 nucleotide sequence: TGTGCCAGCAGCTCGGGAGGGCAAGAGACCCAGTACTTC.

The chain combines TRBV5-1 with TRBJ1-6, with TRBD1 as a possible D gene (6 bases). The V end was cut by 3 bases, the J end by 6 bases, with 13 bases between. The CDR3 extends over 15 amino acids. The germline V gene encodes CDR1 SGHRS and CDR2 YFSETQ. The CDR3 spells CASSSLEGGNSPLHF. CDR3 in DNA: TGCGCCAGCAGCTCCCTCGAAGGGGGTAATTCACCCCTCCACTTT.

The CDR3 sequence is CASSQVRFGTDAGELFF. The CDR3 region has the DNA TGTGCCAGCAGCCAAGTCAGATTCGGGACAGACGCCGGGGAGCTGTTTTTT. The chain recombines TRBV3-1 with TRBJ2-2, with TRBD1 matching over 7 bases. With V trimmed by 1 base and J by 6 bases, 11 bases remained unmatched. The CDR3 length is 17 residues. The germline V gene has CDR1 LGHDT and CDR2 YNNKEL (reference sequence).

The chain combines TRBV18 with TRBJ2-5; D remains unclear. This CDR3 has 13 residues. Germline loops: CDR1 KGHSH, CDR2 LQKENI. With 4 bases removed from V and 2 bases from J, the gap between germline ends came to 8 bases. CDR3 loop: CASSRRPQETQYF. DNA of the CDR3: TGTGCCAGCTCACGACGACCGCAAGAGACCCAGTACTTC.

The V call is TRBV27, the J call TRBJ2-2, with D tentatively TRBD2 (5 bases). Trimming cost V 4 bases and J 2 bases, with 20 bases left between them. This CDR3 is 18 amino acids long. The V gene's germline CDR1 is MNHEY and CDR2 SMNVEV (reference sequence). CDR3 loop: CASSWIGWARTNTGELFF. CDR3 nucleotides: TGTGCCAGCAGTTGGATCGGCTGGGCCCGGACTAACACCGGGGAGCTGTTTTTT.

In this sample, this clonotype turned up once. The chain joins TRBV9 to TRBJ2-1; 11 nucleotides align to TRBD2. The CDR3 consists of 14 residues. Germline V gene sequence: CDR1 SGDLS, CDR2 YYNGEE. With V trimmed by 4 bases and J by 9 bases, 6 bases remained unmatched. The CDR3 DNA is TGTGCCAGCAGCTTCACTAGCGGGGGTGGTGAGCAGTTCTTC. This gives the protein CASSFTSGGGEQFF.

This chain uses TRBV5-4 with TRBJ1-1, with a weak D call TRBD1 (6 bases). The CDR3 spans 16 residues. CDR1 SGHNT and CDR2 YYREEE come from the germline V gene (reference sequence). The V and J ends lost 4 bases and 6 bases respectively, with 22 bases between them. The CDR3 reads CASSQIGRGARAEAFF. In DNA form, the CDR3 reads TGTGCCAGCAGCCAAATTGGACGGGGGGCGAGGGCTGAAGCTTTCTTT.

This sequence joins TRBV6-4 and TRBJ2-3; 8 bases fit TRBD2. CDR1 MRHNA and CDR2 SNTAGT come from the germline V gene. The CDR3 covers 15 residues. The V segment lost 5 bases and the J segment 5 bases; nucleotides outside the gene matches: 9. The CDR3: CASSISGGGRDTQYF. CDR3 bases: TGTGCCAGCAGTATCTCGGGGGGGGGAAGAGATACGCAGTATTTT.

This clonotype has more than one count but fewer than ten. This chain links TRBV12-3 or TRBV12-4 with TRBJ2-7; D is ambiguous. CDR3 length: 11 amino acids. V gave up 2 bases and J gave up 7 bases, with 6 bases separating them. The CDR3 is CASSLWGEQYF. For the CDR3, the DNA is TGTGCCAGCAGTTTATGGGGAGAGCAGTACTTC.

The chain links TRBV23-1 to TRBJ1-2, with D possibly being TRBD1 (5 bases). TRBV23-1 is an ORF for which the function is uncertain. V was clipped by 1 base and J by 3 bases, with 15 bases between them. The CDR3 spans 16 residues. The CDR3 sequence: CASSQFLRGGDYGYTF. The DNA for the CDR3 is TGCGCCAGCAGTCAATTTCTGCGGGGAGGGGACTATGGCTACACCTTC.

The chain carries TRBV30 and TRBJ1-2; 7 bases agree with TRBD1. Trimming took 4 bases from V and 8 from J; bases not matched to a gene: 7. Germline lookup yields CDR1 GTSNPN and CDR2 SVGIG (reference sequence). The CDR3 length is 12 residues. In DNA form, the CDR3 reads TGTGCCTGGACCAAGACAGGGAAAGGCTACACCTTC. It specifies CAWTKTGKGYTF.

The genes are TRBV3-1 and TRBJ2-7, with D unclear. CDR1 LGHDT and CDR2 YNNKEL come from the germline V gene (reference sequence). The CDR3 sequence is 12 residues long. V lost 2 bases and J lost 4, with 6 bases in between. This CDR3 reads CASSQSQYEQYF. CDR3 in DNA: TGTGCCAGCAGCCAATCGCAGTACGAGCAGTACTTC.

Only a few counts were recorded for this clonotype. V is TRBV30 and J is TRBJ2-7; D might be TRBD1 or TRBD2, each matching 5 bases. CDR1 and CDR2 (germline): GTSNPN, SVGIG (reference sequence). V dropped 7 bases and J dropped 3 bases, with 25 bases sitting between them. The CDR3 contains 16 residues. Written as DNA, the CDR3 is TGTGCCTTACACAACCCACGCCTGGGGGATCACTACGAGCAGTACTTC. Protein product: CALHNPRLGDHYEQYF.